One and the same sample provided the 25 T cell receptor beta chains below, sequenced in a study of cytomegalovirus exposure and HLA in healthy donors. The PCR made use of 60 Vbeta and 13 Jbeta primers. Profiling relied on immunoSEQ multiplex PCR, and the TCRdb table lists in-frame clones only, not all of them. The repertoire holds about 120,000 clones, with approximately 8.6% as singletons. Material for sequencing was PBMCs. These receptors were obtained from a woman in her thirties or forties in good health and CMV-seropositive.

This clone appeared a few times. This chain uses TRBV5-1 with TRBJ2-5; D call uncertain. Trimming pared 0 bases from V and 2 bases from J, leaving 8 bases between. The CDR3 consists of 14 residues. From germline, CDR1 is SGHRS and CDR2 YFSETQ. CDR3 DNA sequence: TGCGCCAGCAGCTTGGAGGTAGCACAAGAGACCCAGTACTTC. Translated: CASSLEVAQETQYF.

The chain carries TRBV18 and TRBJ1-1; TRBD1 might be the D (5 bases). V was clipped by 5 bases and J by 1 base, with 11 bases between them. The CDR3 is 14 residues long. In germline, CDR1 is KGHSH, CDR2 LQKENI. Written as DNA, the CDR3 is TGTGCCAGCTCAACAGGACGGGCGAACACTGAAGCTTTCTTT. This encodes CASSTGRANTEAFF.

This chain connects TRBV19 to TRBJ1-4; TRBD1 matches 8 bases. The CDR3 is made up of 18 amino acids. J lost 7 bases, V lost 10 bases, and 23 bases had no gene match. Germline V gene data show CDR1 as LNHDA and CDR2 as SQIVND (reference sequence). This CDR3 is CATKVGQQGDPRGEKLFF. CDR3 nucleotide sequence: TGTGCCACCAAAGTGGGTCAACAGGGGGACCCACGGGGTGAAAAACTGTTTTTT. The entire variable domain, with the rest obtained from reference TRBV19 and TRBJ1-4, is as follows: DGGITQSPKYLFRKEGQNVTLSCEQNLNHDAMYWYRQDPGQGLRLIYYSQIVNDFQKGDIAEGYSVSREKKESFPLTVTSAQKNPTAFYLCATKVGQQGDPRGEKLFFGSGTQLSVL.

The chain couples TRBV10-2 to TRBJ2-5; D may be TRBD1 (5 bases). This CDR3 has 13 amino acids. Germline CDR1 reads WSHSY; CDR2 reads SAAADI. The V and J ends lost 4 bases and 5 bases respectively, with 11 bases between them. CDR3 coding DNA: TGCGCCAGCAGTGTCCAGGGCCGGGAGACCCAGTACTTC. It encodes CASSVQGRETQYF.

The chain is built from TRBV5-6 and TRBJ1-1; D is undetermined. Trimming took off 3 bases at V and 11 bases at J, with 17 bases between the two ends. The germline V gene has CDR1 SGHDT and CDR2 YYEEEE. The CDR3 runs 13 residues. The chain's CDR3 is CASSSQDTDSAFF. The CDR3 nucleotides read TGTGCCAGCAGCTCACAAGATACAGATAGTGCTTTCTTT. Full variable domain (missing parts from reference TRBV5-6 and TRBJ1-1): DAGVTQSPTHLIKTRGQQVTLRCSPKSGHDTVSWYQQALGQGPQFIFQYYEEEERQRGNFPDRFSGHQFPNYSSELNVNALLLGDSALYLCASSSQDTDSAFFGQGTRLTVV.

This clone was counted only a few times. The chain has TRBV20-1 and TRBJ1-2; D unresolved. The V gene lost 5 bases and the J gene lost 8 bases, with 12 bases spanning the gap. Looked up from germline, CDR1 is DFQATT and CDR2 is SNEGSKA (reference sequence). The CDR3 contains 11 residues. CDR3 bases: TGCAGTGCTTCCCGACGGGAAGGCTACACCTTC. Translating it yields CSASRREGYTF.

This clone has just a few counts. The chain combines TRBV7-9 with TRBJ2-3; TRBD1 matches 7 bases. Germline CDR1 reads SEHNR; CDR2 reads FQNEAQ (reference sequence). The CDR3 contains 16 residues. Trimming removed 1 base from V and 1 base from J; junction bases left unmatched: 5. DNA of the CDR3: TGTGCCAGCAGCTTAGGCTACAGGGGTGGCACAGATACGCAGTATTTT. Its translation is CASSLGYRGGTDTQYF. The full variable domain, its missing parts supplied by reference TRBV7-9 and TRBJ2-3, is DTGVSQNPRHKITKRGQNVTFRCDPISEHNRLYWYRQTLGQGPEFLTYFQNEAQLEKSRLLSDRFSAERPKGSFSTLEIQRTEQGDSAMYLCASSLGYRGGTDTQYFGPGTRLTVL.

This clone has just one count. The chain recombines TRBV18 with TRBJ2-2; D perhaps matches TRBD2 (5 bases). This CDR3 contains 14 residues. Germline CDR1 KGHSH, CDR2 LQKENI. Trimming left V 2 bases short and J 2 bases short, with 6 bases between. CDR3 loop: CASSPEGNTGELFF. The CDR3 bases are TGTGCCAGCTCACCAGAGGGAAACACCGGGGAGCTGTTTTTT.

With regard to this clone: The junction does not match germline at one end; this may be a read error. V usage is TRBV7-3 and J usage is TRBJ2-1; TRBD2 matches at 8 bases. The CDR3 totals 15 residues. From germline, CDR1 is SGHTA and CDR2 FQGTGA. The DNA of the CDR3 is TGTGCCAGCAGCTTTCAGCGGGGGCAGTACAATGAGCGGTTCTTC. Its protein is CASSFQRGQYNERFF.

The chain employs TRBV5-4 and TRBJ1-1; D gene ambiguous. V was cut by 2 bases and J by 4 bases, with 9 bases left in between. Germline CDR1 is SGHNT and CDR2 is YYREEE (reference sequence). CDR3 length: 13 amino acids. CDR3 sequence (DNA): TGTGCCAGCAGCTTCAGGCGGGGCACTGAAGCTTTCTTT. Translation: CASSFRRGTEAFF.

This chain uses TRBV5-6 with TRBJ2-3; the match to TRBD2 covers 13 bases. The junction had 5 bases not matched to a gene; V was cut back by 3 bases and J by 7 bases. In germline, CDR1 is SGHDT, CDR2 YYEEEE. The CDR3 is made up of 15 amino acids. The CDR3 spells CASSSELAGGYTQYF. The CDR3 DNA reads as TGTGCCAGCAGCTCCGAACTAGCGGGGGGGTATACGCAGTATTTT.

This sequence joins TRBV6-1 and TRBJ1-5; TRBD1 might be the D (6 bases). V lost 6 bases to trimming and J lost 1 base, with 10 bases between them. The CDR3 contains 14 residues. Germline CDR1 MNHNS, CDR2 SASEGT. CDR3 residues: CASRQGGSNQPQHF. The CDR3 bases are TGTGCCAGCAGACAGGGCGGGAGCAATCAGCCCCAGCATTTT.

The chain carries TRBV6-5 and TRBJ1-5, with D unclear. CDR1 is MNHEY, CDR2 SVGAGI, per germline. This CDR3 region has 15 residues. V shed 5 bases and J shed 3 bases, with 14 bases lying between them. The CDR3 loop reads CASSQTHSLNQPQHF. The CDR3 bases are TGTGCCAGCAGTCAAACCCACTCCCTCAATCAGCCCCAGCATTTT.

V is TRBV11-2 and J is TRBJ2-2; possible D gene TRBD1, 5 bases. CDR3 length equals 16 residues. V was cut by 2 bases and J by 3 bases, with 13 bases left in between. The germline V gene has CDR1 SGHAT and CDR2 FQNNGV. CDR3 sequence: CASSLWGRADTGELFF. The CDR3 nucleotides are TGTGCCAGCAGCTTATGGGGCAGGGCCGACACCGGGGAGCTGTTTTTT.

The genes are TRBV29-1 and TRBJ2-2; TRBD1 matches 7 bases. CDR3 length: 16 residues. Germline V CDR1 and CDR2: SQVTM, ANQGSEA. The junction had 15 bases not matched to a gene; V was cut back by 7 bases and J by 4 bases. In DNA, the CDR3 is TGCAGCGCCGGAACCGGGACAGATCGAAGCACCGGGGAGCTGTTTTTT. Its protein product is CSAGTGTDRSTGELFF.

V gene TRBV5-1 combines with J gene TRBJ1-1, with 7 bases fitting TRBD1. Germline CDR1 and CDR2: SGHRS and YFSETQ. J lost 4 bases, V lost 4 bases, and 13 bases had no gene match. The CDR3 contains 16 residues. The CDR3 bases are TGCGCCAGCAGCCGTCGACAGGGCGGCGAGTTCACTGAAGCTTTCTTT. Its protein is CASSRRQGGEFTEAFF.

In this sample, this clone turned up a few times. The rearrangement joins TRBV5-1 to TRBJ1-5; D gene unclear. Trimming took off 4 bases at V and 4 bases at J, with 12 bases between the two ends. The CDR3 runs 14 residues. Germline CDR1 SGHRS, CDR2 YFSETQ. The DNA for the CDR3 is TGCGCCAGCAGCCCCGCTGGAGCAAATCAGCCCCAGCATTTT. This encodes CASSPAGANQPQHF.

This clone was recorded a few times. V gene TRBV5-4 combines with J gene TRBJ1-1; unclear D gene. Germline assignment: CDR1 SGHNT and CDR2 YYREEE (reference sequence). The CDR3 contains 15 residues. V was trimmed by 3 bases and J by 1 base, leaving 13 bases between them. The CDR3 DNA reads as TGTGCCAGCAGCTGGCGGCGGGAAAAGAACACTGAAGCTTTCTTT. This gives the protein CASSWRREKNTEAFF.

This clone turned up a few times. This sequence joins TRBV25-1 and TRBJ2-7; the D is unclear. Germline lookup yields CDR1 MGHDK and CDR2 SYGVNS. The CDR3 covers 16 residues. Trimming took off 2 bases at V and 2 bases at J, with 16 bases between the two ends. The CDR3: CASSEHPAEAAYEQYF. CDR3 coding DNA: TGTGCCAGCAGTGAACATCCGGCCGAGGCCGCCTACGAGCAGTACTTC.

This clone was seen only a few times. The chain couples TRBV5-4 to TRBJ2-7; 9 bases fit TRBD1. The junction had 6 bases not matched to a gene; V was cut back by 4 bases and J by 4 bases. Germline V gives CDR1 SGHNT, CDR2 YYREEE (reference sequence). CDR3 length: 14 amino acids. The CDR3 is CASSPGTGWYEQYF. In DNA form, the CDR3 reads TGTGCCAGCAGCCCCGGGACAGGGTGGTACGAGCAGTACTTC.

This clone was seen a handful of times. The genes are TRBV19 and TRBJ2-6, with D tentatively TRBD1 (6 bases). Germline-derived CDR1 and CDR2 are LNHDA and SQIVND (reference sequence). The CDR3 totals 18 residues. The ends were cut back, 5 bases at V and 1 base at J, with 18 bases in the middle. Here the CDR3 reads CASSRRQAPSSGANVLTF. Here the CDR3 DNA reads TGTGCCAGTAGTCGTCGACAGGCCCCTTCTTCTGGGGCCAACGTCCTGACTTTC.

The table lists this clone with a few counts. The chain links TRBV10-2 to TRBJ1-6; D perhaps matches TRBD1 (5 bases). Germline loops: CDR1 WSHSY, CDR2 SAAADI. The ends were cut back, 4 bases at V and 10 bases at J, with 11 bases in the middle. CDR3 length: 13 amino acids. The CDR3 coding sequence is TGCGCCAGCAGTGTCAGGGTTTCATCACCCCTCCACTTT. Protein product: CASSVRVSSPLHF.

This clone has more than one count but fewer than ten. The chain recombines TRBV25-1 with TRBJ2-5; 8 bases are a match to TRBD1. Per germline, CDR1 MGHDK and CDR2 SYGVNS. CDR3 length: 14 amino acids. V was pared by 4 bases and J by 2 bases, with 3 bases of the junction left unmatched. This CDR3 reads CASSGRTGQETQYF. As DNA, the CDR3 is TGTGCCAGCAGTGGACGGACAGGGCAAGAGACCCAGTACTTC.

The genes are TRBV30 and TRBJ2-3, with TRBD1 identical over 12 bases. The V segment lost 5 bases and the J segment 6 bases; nucleotides outside the gene matches: 12. The CDR3 is 16 residues long. Germline lookup yields CDR1 GTSNPN and CDR2 SVGIG (reference sequence). The CDR3, as DNA: TGTGCCTGGGAGGGGGGGGACAGGGGGCATTCGGATACGCAGTATTTT. It yields the protein CAWEGGDRGHSDTQYF. Full variable domain (rest looked up from reference TRBV30 and TRBJ2-3): SQTIHQWPATLVQPVGSPLSLECTVEGTSNPNLYWYRQAAGRGLQLLFYSVGIGQISSEVPQNLSASRPQDRQFILSSKKLLLSDSGFYLCAWEGGDRGHSDTQYFGPGTRLTVL.

This chain joins TRBV6-5 and TRBJ1-6; weak D call: TRBD1 (5 bases). V lost 6 bases and J 10 bases, leaving 13 bases between the germline ends. The CDR3 length is 13 residues. Germline V CDR1 and CDR2: MNHEY, SVGAGI. DNA of the CDR3: TGTGCCAGCAGAGGGACTAAAGCGTCACCCCTCCACTTT. As protein: CASRGTKASPLHF.